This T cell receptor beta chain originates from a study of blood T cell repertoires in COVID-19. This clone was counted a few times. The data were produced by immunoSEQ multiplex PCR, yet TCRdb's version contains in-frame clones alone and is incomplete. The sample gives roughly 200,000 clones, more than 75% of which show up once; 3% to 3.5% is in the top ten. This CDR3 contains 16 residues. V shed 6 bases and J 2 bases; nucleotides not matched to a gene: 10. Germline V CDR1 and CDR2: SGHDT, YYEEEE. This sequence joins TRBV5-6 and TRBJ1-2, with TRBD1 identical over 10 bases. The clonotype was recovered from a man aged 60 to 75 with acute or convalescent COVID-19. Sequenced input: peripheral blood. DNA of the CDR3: TGTGCCAGCACCCCCCGCCGGGACAGGGGAAACTATGGCTACACCTTC. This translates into CASTPRRDRGNYGYTF. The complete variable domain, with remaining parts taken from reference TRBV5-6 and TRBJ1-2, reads DAGVTQSPTHLIKTRGQQVTLRCSPKSGHDTVSWYQQALGQGPQFIFQYYEEEERQRGNFPDRFSGHQFPNYSSELNVNALLLGDSALYLCASTPRRDRGNYGYTFGSGTRLTVV.